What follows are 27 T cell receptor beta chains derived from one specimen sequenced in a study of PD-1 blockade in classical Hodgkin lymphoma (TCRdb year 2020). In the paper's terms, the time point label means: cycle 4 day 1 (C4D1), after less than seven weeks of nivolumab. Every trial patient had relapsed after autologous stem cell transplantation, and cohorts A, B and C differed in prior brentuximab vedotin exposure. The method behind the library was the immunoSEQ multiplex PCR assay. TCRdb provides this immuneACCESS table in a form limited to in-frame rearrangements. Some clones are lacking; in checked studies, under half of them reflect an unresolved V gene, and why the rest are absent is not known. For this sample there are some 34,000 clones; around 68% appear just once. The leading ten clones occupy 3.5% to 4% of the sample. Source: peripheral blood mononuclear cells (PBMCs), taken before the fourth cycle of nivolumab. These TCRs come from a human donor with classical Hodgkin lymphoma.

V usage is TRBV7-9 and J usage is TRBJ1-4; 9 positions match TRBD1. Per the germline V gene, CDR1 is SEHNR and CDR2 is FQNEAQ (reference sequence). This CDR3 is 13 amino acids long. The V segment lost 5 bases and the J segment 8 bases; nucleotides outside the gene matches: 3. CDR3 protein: CASSPDRGEKLFF. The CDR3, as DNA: TGTGCCAGCAGCCCGGACAGGGGAGAAAAACTGTTTTTT.

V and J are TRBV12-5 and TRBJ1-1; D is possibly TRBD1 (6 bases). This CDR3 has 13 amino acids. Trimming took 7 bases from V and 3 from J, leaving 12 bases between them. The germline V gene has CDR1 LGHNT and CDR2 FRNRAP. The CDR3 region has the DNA TGTGCTAGTGTTTTCGGACAGTACACTGAAGCTTTCTTT. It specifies CASVFGQYTEAFF.

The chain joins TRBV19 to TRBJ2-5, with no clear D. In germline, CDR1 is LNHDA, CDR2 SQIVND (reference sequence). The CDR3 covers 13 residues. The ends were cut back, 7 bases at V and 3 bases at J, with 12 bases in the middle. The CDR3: CASIDPLEETQYF. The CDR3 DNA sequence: TGTGCCAGTATTGACCCCCTTGAAGAGACCCAGTACTTC.

CDR3 region: CASSYLNGELFF. CDR3 DNA: TGTGCCAGCAGTTACCTCAACGGGGAGCTGTTTTTT. The chain joins TRBV6-5 to TRBJ2-2; D call uncertain. The CDR3 is 12 residues long. The V end lost 2 bases, the J end lost 7 bases, and 5 bases lay between the germline ends. Germline V gene sequence: CDR1 MNHEY, CDR2 SVGAGI.

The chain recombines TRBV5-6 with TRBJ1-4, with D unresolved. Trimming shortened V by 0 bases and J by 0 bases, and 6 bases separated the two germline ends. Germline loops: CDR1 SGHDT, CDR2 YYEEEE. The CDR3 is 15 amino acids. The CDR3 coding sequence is TGTGCCAGCAGCTTGGAAGGGCCAACTAATGAAAAACTGTTTTTT. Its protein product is CASSLEGPTNEKLFF.

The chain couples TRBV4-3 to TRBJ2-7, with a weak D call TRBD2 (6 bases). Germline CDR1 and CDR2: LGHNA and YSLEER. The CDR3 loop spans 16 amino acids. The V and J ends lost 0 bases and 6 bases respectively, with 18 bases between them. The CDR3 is CASSQERGIRGGEQYF. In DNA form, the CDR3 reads TGCGCCAGCAGCCAAGAACGGGGAATTAGGGGAGGCGAGCAGTACTTC.

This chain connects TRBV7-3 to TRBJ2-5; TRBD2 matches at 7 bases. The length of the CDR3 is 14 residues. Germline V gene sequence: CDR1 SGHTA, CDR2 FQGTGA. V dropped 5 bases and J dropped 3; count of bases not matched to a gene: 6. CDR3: CASSRASGEETQYF. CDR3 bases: TGTGCCAGCAGCCGTGCTAGCGGAGAAGAGACCCAGTACTTC.

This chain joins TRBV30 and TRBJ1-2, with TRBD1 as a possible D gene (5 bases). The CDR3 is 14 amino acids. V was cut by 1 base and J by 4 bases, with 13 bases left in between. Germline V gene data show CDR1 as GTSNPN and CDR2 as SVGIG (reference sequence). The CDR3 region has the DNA TGTGCCTGGAGTGGGGCAGGGAATGGCTATGGCTACACCTTC. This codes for CAWSGAGNGYGYTF.

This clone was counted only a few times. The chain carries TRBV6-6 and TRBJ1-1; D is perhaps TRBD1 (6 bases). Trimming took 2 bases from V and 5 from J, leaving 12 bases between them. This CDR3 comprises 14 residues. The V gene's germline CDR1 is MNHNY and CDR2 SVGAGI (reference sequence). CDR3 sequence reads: CASSYGGDITEAFF. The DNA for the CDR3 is TGTGCCAGCAGTTACGGGGGGGACATTACTGAAGCTTTCTTT.

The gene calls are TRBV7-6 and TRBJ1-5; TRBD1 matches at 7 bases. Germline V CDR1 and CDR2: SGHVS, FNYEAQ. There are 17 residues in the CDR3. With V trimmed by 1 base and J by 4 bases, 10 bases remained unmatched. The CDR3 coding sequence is TGTGCCAGCAGCTTAGAATCCCCTGGGACAGCTAATCAGCCCCAGCATTTT. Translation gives CASSLESPGTANQPQHF. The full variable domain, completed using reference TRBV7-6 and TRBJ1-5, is GAGVSQSPRYKVTKRGQDVALRCDPISGHVSLYWYRQALGQGPEFLTYFNYEAQQDKSGLPNDRFSAERPEGSISTLTIQRTEQRDSAMYRCASSLESPGTANQPQHFGDGTRLSIL.

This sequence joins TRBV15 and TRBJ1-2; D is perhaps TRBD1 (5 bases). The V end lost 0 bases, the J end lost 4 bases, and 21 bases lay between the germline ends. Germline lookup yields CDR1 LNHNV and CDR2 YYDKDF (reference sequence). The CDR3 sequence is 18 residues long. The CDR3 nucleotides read TGTGCCACCAGCAGAGAGCAGGGCCCGGGCCCAGGGACCTATGGCTACACCTTC. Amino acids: CATSREQGPGPGTYGYTF.

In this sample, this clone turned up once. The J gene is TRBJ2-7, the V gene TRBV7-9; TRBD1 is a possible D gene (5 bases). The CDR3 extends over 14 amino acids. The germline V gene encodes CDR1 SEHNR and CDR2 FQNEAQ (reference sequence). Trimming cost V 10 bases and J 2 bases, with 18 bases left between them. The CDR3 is CATSWKDSTYEQYF. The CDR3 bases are TGTGCCACCTCATGGAAAGACAGTACCTACGAGCAGTACTTC.

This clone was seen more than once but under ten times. The CDR3 DNA reads TGTGCCAGCAGCGACCAGACCCATACGCAGTATTTT. As protein: CASSDQTHTQYF. The chain uses TRBV5-6 and TRBJ2-3; D ambiguous. The CDR3 consists of 12 residues. V was trimmed by 4 bases and J by 7 bases, leaving 10 bases between them. CDR1 and CDR2 from the germline V gene are SGHDT and YYEEEE.

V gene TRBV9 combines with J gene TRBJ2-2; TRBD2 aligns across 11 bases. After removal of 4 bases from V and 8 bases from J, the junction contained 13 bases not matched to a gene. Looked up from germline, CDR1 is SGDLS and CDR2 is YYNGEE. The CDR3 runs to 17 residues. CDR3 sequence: CASSLGKLAGVTGELFF. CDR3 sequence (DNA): TGTGCCAGCAGCCTAGGGAAACTAGCGGGAGTTACTGGGGAGCTGTTTTTT.

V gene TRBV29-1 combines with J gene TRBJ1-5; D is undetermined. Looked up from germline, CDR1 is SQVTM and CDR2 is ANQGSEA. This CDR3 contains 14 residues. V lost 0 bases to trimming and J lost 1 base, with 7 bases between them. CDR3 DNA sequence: TGCAGCGTTGAAGAGCACGGAAGCAATCAGCCCCAGCATTTT. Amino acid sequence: CSVEEHGSNQPQHF.

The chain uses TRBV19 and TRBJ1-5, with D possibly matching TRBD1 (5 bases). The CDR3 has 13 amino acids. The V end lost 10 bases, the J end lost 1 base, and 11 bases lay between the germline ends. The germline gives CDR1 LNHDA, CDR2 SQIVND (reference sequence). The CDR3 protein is CATHQGSNQPQHF. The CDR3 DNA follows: TGTGCCACTCATCAGGGAAGCAATCAGCCCCAGCATTTT.

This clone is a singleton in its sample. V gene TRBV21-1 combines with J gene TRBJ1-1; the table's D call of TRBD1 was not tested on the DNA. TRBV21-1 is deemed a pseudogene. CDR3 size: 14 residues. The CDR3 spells CASSKVNRVGEAFF. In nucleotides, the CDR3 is TGTGCCAGCAGCAAAGTTAACAGGGTGGGTGAAGCTTTCTTT.

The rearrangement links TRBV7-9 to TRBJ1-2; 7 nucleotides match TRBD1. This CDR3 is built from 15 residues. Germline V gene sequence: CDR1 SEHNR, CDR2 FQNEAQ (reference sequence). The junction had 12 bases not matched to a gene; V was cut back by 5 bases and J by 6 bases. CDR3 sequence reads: CASSLRQGLLDGYTF. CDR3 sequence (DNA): TGTGCCAGCAGCCTCAGACAGGGATTATTGGATGGCTACACCTTC.

Here the CDR3 reads CASSLDLAGPQETQYF. In DNA form, the CDR3 reads TGTGCCAGCAGCCTTGACCTAGCGGGACCGCAAGAGACCCAGTACTTC. The rearrangement links TRBV14 to TRBJ2-5; 9 bases map to TRBD2. V trimming: 4 bases; J trimming: 2 bases; junction bases outside the gene matches: 8. The CDR3 covers 16 residues. Germline V gives CDR1 SGHDN, CDR2 FVKESK. Looking up the rest from reference TRBV14 and TRBJ2-5 gives the full variable domain: EAGVTQFPSHSVIEKGQTVTLRCDPISGHDNLYWYRRVMGKEIKFLLHFVKESKQDESGMPNNRFLAERTGGTYSTLKVQPAELEDSGVYFCASSLDLAGPQETQYFGPGTRLLVL.

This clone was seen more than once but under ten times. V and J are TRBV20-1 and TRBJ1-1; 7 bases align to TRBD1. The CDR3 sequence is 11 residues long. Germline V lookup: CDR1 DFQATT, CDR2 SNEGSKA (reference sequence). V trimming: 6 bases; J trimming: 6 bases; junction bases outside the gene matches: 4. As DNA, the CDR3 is TGCAGTGCATTTGACAGGGCTGAAGCTTTCTTT. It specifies CSAFDRAEAFF.

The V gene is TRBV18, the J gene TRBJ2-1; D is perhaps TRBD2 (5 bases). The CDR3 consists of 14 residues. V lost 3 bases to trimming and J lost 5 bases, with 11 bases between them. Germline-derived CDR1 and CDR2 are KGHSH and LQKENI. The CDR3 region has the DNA TGTGCCAGCTCACCTCTTGACGGGGACAATGAGCAGTTCTTC. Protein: CASSPLDGDNEQFF.

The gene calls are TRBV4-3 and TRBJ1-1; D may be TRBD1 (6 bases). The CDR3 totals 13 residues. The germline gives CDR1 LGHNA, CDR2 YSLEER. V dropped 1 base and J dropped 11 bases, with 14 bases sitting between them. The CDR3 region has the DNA TGCGCCAGCAGCCAAGCTATGGGGGCAAGGGCTTTCTTT. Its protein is CASSQAMGARAFF.

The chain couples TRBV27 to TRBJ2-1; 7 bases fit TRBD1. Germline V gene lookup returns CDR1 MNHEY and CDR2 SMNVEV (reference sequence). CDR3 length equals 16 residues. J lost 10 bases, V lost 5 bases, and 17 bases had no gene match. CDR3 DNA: TGTGCCAGCAGTCCCCGACAGGGTGTCAGGGGTAGAGAGCAGTTCTTC. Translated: CASSPRQGVRGREQFF.

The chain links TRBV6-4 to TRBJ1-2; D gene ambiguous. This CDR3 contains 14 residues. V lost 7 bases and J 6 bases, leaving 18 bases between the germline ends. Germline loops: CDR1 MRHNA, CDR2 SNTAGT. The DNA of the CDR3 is TGTGCCAGCAAGGATTTCAATCTGGTCAATGGCTACACCTTC. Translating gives CASKDFNLVNGYTF.

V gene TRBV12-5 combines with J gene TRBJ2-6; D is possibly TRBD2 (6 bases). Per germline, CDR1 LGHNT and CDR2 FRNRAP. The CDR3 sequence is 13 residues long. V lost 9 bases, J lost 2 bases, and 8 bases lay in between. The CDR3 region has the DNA TGTGCTAGGGGGGGTACTGGGGCCAACGTCCTGACTTTC. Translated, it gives CARGGTGANVLTF.

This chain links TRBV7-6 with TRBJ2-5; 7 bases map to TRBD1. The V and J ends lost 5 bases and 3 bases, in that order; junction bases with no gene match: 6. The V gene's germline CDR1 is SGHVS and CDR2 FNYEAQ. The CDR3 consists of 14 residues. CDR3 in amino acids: CASSPRTGEETQYF. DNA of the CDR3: TGTGCCAGCAGCCCGAGGACAGGCGAAGAGACCCAGTACTTC. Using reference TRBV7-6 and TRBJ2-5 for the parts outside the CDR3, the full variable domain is GAGVSQSPRYKVTKRGQDVALRCDPISGHVSLYWYRQALGQGPEFLTYFNYEAQQDKSGLPNDRFSAERPEGSISTLTIQRTEQRDSAMYRCASSPRTGEETQYFGPGTRLLVL.

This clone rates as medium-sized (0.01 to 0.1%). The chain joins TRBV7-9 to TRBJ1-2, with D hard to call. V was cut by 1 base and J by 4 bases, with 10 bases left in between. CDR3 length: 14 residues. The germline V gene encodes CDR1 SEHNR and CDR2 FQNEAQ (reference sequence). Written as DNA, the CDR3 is TGTGCCAGCAGCTTAGAGGGCAAATCCTATGGCTACACCTTC. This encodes CASSLEGKSYGYTF. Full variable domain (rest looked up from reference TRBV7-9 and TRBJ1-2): DTGVSQNPRHKITKRGQNVTFRCDPISEHNRLYWYRQTLGQGPEFLTYFQNEAQLEKSRLLSDRFSAERPKGSFSTLEIQRTEQGDSAMYLCASSLEGKSYGYTFGSGTRLTVV.